This is a list of T cell receptor beta chains from one sample in a study of blood T cell repertoires in COVID-19. Profiling relied on immunoSEQ multiplex PCR, and the TCRdb table lists in-frame clones only, not all of them. The sample includes about 190,000 clones, roughly four fifths of them seen just once. The source material was peripheral blood. The receptors derive from a woman aged 50 to 60 with acute or convalescent COVID-19. Both conserved end residues are part of each CDR3. The order of the fields is CDR3 protein, CDR3 DNA, V gene, clone size, D gene, J gene. D genes are given only for firm matches. Clone sizes are given selectively: once, few, many, or a class where the clone is expanded.

CDR3aa: CASSLGLNRGLEGYTF; CDR3nt: TGTGCCAGCAGCTTAGGGCTGAACAGGGGGCTAGAAGGCTACACCTTC; v_gene: TRBV11-2; abundance: .; d_gene: TRBD1; j_gene: TRBJ1-2
CDR3aa: CASSSGQAGRSRTF; CDR3nt: TGTGCCAGCAGTTCTGGACAGGCCGGTAGATCAAGGACCTTC; v_gene: TRBV28; abundance: few; d_gene: TRBD1; j_gene: TRBJ1-2
CDR3aa: CSVERPGGPNYGYTF; CDR3nt: TGCAGCGTTGAAAGGCCGGGGGGACCTAACTATGGCTACACCTTC; v_gene: TRBV29-1; abundance: .; d_gene: .; j_gene: TRBJ1-2
CDR3aa: CASSPLRGMGNEQFF; CDR3nt: TGTGCCAGCAGCCCCCTCCGCGGGATGGGAAATGAGCAGTTCTTC; v_gene: TRBV9; abundance: .; d_gene: .; j_gene: TRBJ2-1
CDR3aa: CASSLAYNEQFF; CDR3nt: TGTGCCAGCAGCCTCGCGTACAATGAGCAGTTCTTC; v_gene: TRBV28; abundance: .; d_gene: .; j_gene: TRBJ2-1
CDR3aa: CASSQGDRVTGELFF; CDR3nt: TGCGCCAGCAGCCAGGGGGACAGAGTCACCGGGGAGCTGTTTTTT; v_gene: TRBV4-1; abundance: .; d_gene: TRBD1; j_gene: TRBJ2-2
CDR3aa: CASTRANYEQYF; CDR3nt: TGTGCCAGCACCAGGGCCAACTACGAGCAGTACTTC; v_gene: TRBV28; abundance: .; d_gene: .; j_gene: TRBJ2-7
CDR3aa: CASSKQGVEKLFF; CDR3nt: TGTGCCAGCAGTAAGCAGGGTGTCGAAAAACTGTTTTTT; v_gene: TRBV28; abundance: .; d_gene: .; j_gene: TRBJ1-4
CDR3aa: CASSYAGHSGNTIYF; CDR3nt: TGTGCCAGCAGCTACGCTGGGCATTCTGGAAACACCATATATTTT; v_gene: TRBV7-9; abundance: .; d_gene: .; j_gene: TRBJ1-3
CDR3aa: CASSIVGTSVYNEQFF; CDR3nt: TGTGCCAGTAGTATCGTCGGGACTAGCGTGTACAATGAGCAGTTCTTC; v_gene: TRBV19; abundance: .; d_gene: TRBD2; j_gene: TRBJ2-1
CDR3aa: CATSRESGGWNEQFF; CDR3nt: TGTGCCACCAGCAGGGAGAGCGGGGGGTGGAATGAGCAGTTCTTC; v_gene: TRBV15; abundance: .; d_gene: TRBD2; j_gene: TRBJ2-1
CDR3aa: CASSPSGRLTTTNEKLFF; CDR3nt: TGTGCCAGCTCACCATCGGGAAGGTTAACAACAACTAATGAAAAACTGTTTTTT; v_gene: TRBV18; abundance: .; d_gene: .; j_gene: TRBJ1-4
CDR3aa: CASSLTRREETQYF; CDR3nt: TGCGCCAGCAGCTTGACACGGAGGGAAGAGACCCAGTACTTC; v_gene: TRBV5-1; abundance: once; d_gene: .; j_gene: TRBJ2-5
CDR3aa: CASRVQNYGYTF; CDR3nt: TGTGCCAGCAGGGTCCAGAACTATGGCTACACCTTC; v_gene: TRBV28; abundance: .; d_gene: .; j_gene: TRBJ1-2
CDR3aa: CASSAGTGGEKLFF; CDR3nt: TGTGCCAGCAGTGCCGGGACAGGGGGCGAAAAACTGTTTTTT; v_gene: TRBV2; abundance: .; d_gene: TRBD1; j_gene: TRBJ1-4
CDR3aa: CASSPGYSGNTIYF; CDR3nt: TGCGCCAGCAGCCCAGGGTACTCTGGAAACACCATATATTTT; v_gene: TRBV5-1; abundance: .; d_gene: .; j_gene: TRBJ1-3
CDR3aa: CSASTGGHGTGVSPLHF; CDR3nt: TGCAGTGCTAGTACAGGGGGCCATGGGACGGGAGTTTCACCCCTCCACTTT; v_gene: TRBV20-1; abundance: once; d_gene: TRBD1; j_gene: TRBJ1-6
CDR3aa: CASSVERRSYNEQFF; CDR3nt: TGTGCCAGCAGCGTAGAGAGGCGATCCTACAATGAGCAGTTCTTC; v_gene: TRBV9; abundance: .; d_gene: .; j_gene: TRBJ2-1
CDR3aa: CAIKGPRQAHEQFF; CDR3nt: TGTGCCATCAAGGGGCCCCGCCAAGCCCATGAGCAGTTCTTC; v_gene: TRBV10-3; abundance: .; d_gene: .; j_gene: TRBJ2-1
CDR3aa: CASSTGQGANQPQHF; CDR3nt: TGCGCCAGCAGCACCGGACAGGGAGCTAATCAGCCCCAGCATTTT; v_gene: TRBV5-1; abundance: .; d_gene: TRBD1; j_gene: TRBJ1-5
CDR3aa: CASSFGLGVGETQYF; CDR3nt: TGTGCCAGCAGCTTCGGACTGGGCGTGGGAGAGACCCAGTACTTC; v_gene: TRBV7-2; abundance: once; d_gene: .; j_gene: TRBJ2-5
CDR3aa: CASSPDNGYTGELFF; CDR3nt: TGTGCCAGCAGCCCCGACAATGGCTACACCGGGGAGCTGTTTTTT; v_gene: TRBV5-6; abundance: once; d_gene: .; j_gene: TRBJ2-2
CDR3aa: CATSDPGTSGRNEQFF; CDR3nt: TGTGCCACCAGTGATCCCGGGACTAGCGGGAGAAATGAGCAGTTCTTC; v_gene: TRBV24-1; abundance: .; d_gene: TRBD2; j_gene: TRBJ2-1
CDR3aa: CASSSGGVNTEAFF; CDR3nt: TGTGCCAGCAGTTCCGGGGGTGTGAACACTGAAGCTTTCTTT; v_gene: TRBV6-6; abundance: .; d_gene: .; j_gene: TRBJ1-1
CDR3aa: CASSQDGTGLGGQYF; CDR3nt: TGTGCCAGCAGCCAAGATGGGACAGGCCTCGGGGGGCAGTACTTC; v_gene: TRBV3-1/TRBV3-2; abundance: .; d_gene: TRBD1; j_gene: TRBJ2-7
CDR3aa: CASSVVGTGRYGYTF; CDR3nt: TGTGCCAGCAGCGTAGTAGGGACTGGGAGGTATGGCTACACCTTC; v_gene: TRBV9; abundance: .; d_gene: .; j_gene: TRBJ1-2
CDR3aa: CASSQTGTGFTGELFF; CDR3nt: TGCGCCAGCAGCCAAACCGGGACAGGGTTCACCGGGGAGCTGTTTTTT; v_gene: TRBV4-1; abundance: .; d_gene: TRBD1; j_gene: TRBJ2-2
CDR3aa: CASSLGGLMASRYTEAFF; CDR3nt: TGCGCCAGCAGCTTGGGGGGACTAATGGCTTCGAGGTATACTGAAGCTTTCTTT; v_gene: TRBV5-1; abundance: .; d_gene: .; j_gene: TRBJ1-1
CDR3aa: CASSLSGGDSYEQYF; CDR3nt: TGTGCCAGCAGCTTATCAGGGGGCGACTCCTACGAGCAGTACTTC; v_gene: TRBV7-9; abundance: .; d_gene: TRBD1; j_gene: TRBJ2-7
CDR3aa: CASSDRPGGTDTQYF; CDR3nt: TGTGCCAGCAGTGACCGCCCGGGGGGCACAGATACGCAGTATTTT; v_gene: TRBV6-4; abundance: .; d_gene: .; j_gene: TRBJ2-3
CDR3aa: CAWSVSGLAGALPNF; CDR3nt: TGTGCCTGGAGTGTCTCGGGACTAGCGGGGGCTCTCCCTAACTTC; v_gene: TRBV30; abundance: .; d_gene: TRBD2; j_gene: TRBJ2-4
CDR3aa: CASSQVGTGIGSGELFF; CDR3nt: TGTGCCAGCAGCCAAGTAGGGACAGGGATCGGGTCCGGGGAGCTGTTTTTT; v_gene: TRBV4-2; abundance: .; d_gene: TRBD1; j_gene: TRBJ2-2
CDR3aa: CASSLFSQTNSPLHF; CDR3nt: TGTGCCAGCAGCTTGTTCTCACAAACTAATTCACCCCTCCACTTT; v_gene: TRBV5-4; abundance: .; d_gene: .; j_gene: TRBJ1-6
CDR3aa: CASSLEDSPIQPQHF; CDR3nt: TGTGCCAGCAGCTTAGAGGACAGTCCAATTCAGCCCCAGCATTTT; v_gene: TRBV7-2; abundance: .; d_gene: .; j_gene: TRBJ1-5
CDR3aa: CASSLAGAGGYTF; CDR3nt: TGTGCCAGCAGCTTAGCTGGGGCAGGAGGCTACACCTTC; v_gene: TRBV11-2; abundance: .; d_gene: .; j_gene: TRBJ1-2
CDR3aa: CASSETANSYEQYF; CDR3nt: TGTGCCAGCAGCGAAACAGCAAACTCCTACGAGCAGTACTTC; v_gene: TRBV3-1/TRBV3-2; abundance: .; d_gene: .; j_gene: TRBJ2-7
CDR3aa: CASSPSAGGNTGELFF; CDR3nt: TGCGCCAGCAGCCCGTCAGCGGGAGGCAACACCGGGGAGCTGTTTTTT; v_gene: TRBV4-3; abundance: .; d_gene: TRBD2; j_gene: TRBJ2-2
CDR3aa: CASRGQGGLGAFF; CDR3nt: TGTGCCAGCAGGGGACAGGGGGGTCTTGGGGCTTTCTTT; v_gene: TRBV6-5; abundance: .; d_gene: TRBD1; j_gene: TRBJ1-1
CDR3aa: CASSFRRLPTDTQYF; CDR3nt: TGTGCCAGCAGTTTCCGCAGGCTCCCCACAGATACGCAGTATTTT; v_gene: TRBV27; abundance: .; d_gene: .; j_gene: TRBJ2-3
CDR3aa: CASSGTSGYNEQFF; CDR3nt: TGTGCCAGCAGCGGGACTAGCGGATACAATGAGCAGTTCTTC; v_gene: TRBV9; abundance: .; d_gene: TRBD2; j_gene: TRBJ2-1
CDR3aa: CASSIHRGLANTGELFF; CDR3nt: TGTGCCAGTAGTATCCACAGGGGCCTCGCGAACACCGGGGAGCTGTTTTTT; v_gene: TRBV19; abundance: .; d_gene: TRBD1; j_gene: TRBJ2-2
CDR3aa: CASKKLRDRESYGYTF; CDR3nt: TGTGCCAGTAAGAAGCTCCGGGACAGGGAAAGTTATGGCTACACCTTC; v_gene: TRBV19; abundance: .; d_gene: TRBD1; j_gene: TRBJ1-2
CDR3aa: CASSLDRGRVF; CDR3nt: TGTGCCAGCAGTCTCGACAGGGGGCGGGTGTTT; v_gene: TRBV28; abundance: .; d_gene: TRBD1; j_gene: TRBJ1-1
CDR3aa: CARGAGAYEQYF; CDR3nt: TGTGCCCGTGGGGCAGGGGCCTACGAGCAGTACTTC; v_gene: TRBV10-3; abundance: .; d_gene: .; j_gene: TRBJ2-7
CDR3aa: CASSPRKRGHNEQFF; CDR3nt: TGTGCCAGCAGCCCCAGAAAGCGGGGGCACAATGAGCAGTTCTTC; v_gene: TRBV13; abundance: .; d_gene: TRBD2; j_gene: TRBJ2-1
CDR3aa: CASRTGTGGYNEQFF; CDR3nt: TGTGCCAGCAGGACCGGGACAGGGGGCTACAATGAGCAGTTCTTC; v_gene: TRBV2; abundance: once; d_gene: TRBD1; j_gene: TRBJ2-1
CDR3aa: CASSLNGRGTGVSGELFF; CDR3nt: TGTGCCAGCAGTTTGAATGGAAGAGGGACAGGGGTCTCCGGGGAGCTGTTTTTT; v_gene: TRBV28; abundance: .; d_gene: TRBD1; j_gene: TRBJ2-2
CDR3aa: CASKTELAGSDTQYF; CDR3nt: TGTGCCAGTAAAACTGAACTAGCGGGTTCTGATACGCAGTATTTT; v_gene: TRBV19; abundance: .; d_gene: TRBD2; j_gene: TRBJ2-3
CDR3aa: CASKDSNYEQYF; CDR3nt: TGTGCCAGCAAGGACAGTAACTACGAGCAGTACTTC; v_gene: TRBV28; abundance: .; d_gene: .; j_gene: TRBJ2-7
CDR3aa: CASSRTSGSVDEQFF; CDR3nt: TGTGCCAGCAGCCGGACTAGCGGGAGCGTCGATGAGCAGTTCTTC; v_gene: TRBV6-5; abundance: .; d_gene: TRBD2; j_gene: TRBJ2-1
CDR3aa: CASSLGTSGSDEQFF; CDR3nt: TGTGCCAGCAGCCTCGGGACTAGCGGGAGCGATGAGCAGTTCTTC; v_gene: TRBV2; abundance: .; d_gene: TRBD2; j_gene: TRBJ2-1
CDR3aa: CASSPDRENYGYTF; CDR3nt: TGTGCCAGCAGCCCGGACAGGGAGAACTATGGCTACACCTTC; v_gene: TRBV11-2; abundance: .; d_gene: TRBD1; j_gene: TRBJ1-2
CDR3aa: CASTKGTAYEQYF; CDR3nt: TGTGCCAGCACGAAAGGGACAGCCTACGAGCAGTACTTC; v_gene: TRBV19; abundance: .; d_gene: TRBD1; j_gene: TRBJ2-7
CDR3aa: CASGAGQGANVLTF; CDR3nt: TGTGCCAGCGGAGCAGGACAGGGGGCCAACGTCCTGACTTTC; v_gene: TRBV27; abundance: .; d_gene: .; j_gene: TRBJ2-6
CDR3aa: CASSHRTGGESTQHF; CDR3nt: TGTGCCAGCAGTCACCGAACAGGGGGGGAATCGACCCAGCATTTT; v_gene: TRBV28; abundance: once; d_gene: TRBD1; j_gene: TRBJ1-5
CDR3aa: CAISEPGGTGIEAFF; CDR3nt: TGTGCCATCAGTGAGCCCGGAGGGACAGGGATTGAAGCTTTCTTT; v_gene: TRBV10-3; abundance: .; d_gene: TRBD1; j_gene: TRBJ1-1
CDR3aa: CASSQGGRGTGNTIYF; CDR3nt: TGCGCCAGCAGCCAAGGAGGCAGGGGCACTGGAAACACCATATATTTT; v_gene: TRBV4-3; abundance: few; d_gene: .; j_gene: TRBJ1-3
CDR3aa: CASTDWTGGRYTF; CDR3nt: TGTGCCAGCACTGACTGGACAGGGGGCCGCTACACCTTC; v_gene: TRBV3-1/TRBV3-2; abundance: .; d_gene: TRBD1; j_gene: TRBJ1-2